Here is one TCR beta chain with its context. What it binds is not known. The sample comes from a study of cytomegalovirus exposure and HLA in healthy donors. Study observations and caveats: It was approximately 170 TCR beta chains that were listed as cytomegalovirus-associated.

The primer mix had 60 Vbeta and 13 Jbeta primers. Only in-frame clones appear in the TCRdb table, and some are missing; sequencing was by immunoSEQ multiplex PCR. The sample records fewer than 80,000 clones, 67% being singletons. This receptor was identified in a woman aged 45 to 65 in good health and CMV-seropositive. The sample comprised PBMCs.

The CDR3 region has the DNA TGTGCCAGCAGCGCCAGCGGGGGGGTAAACGAGCAGTACTTC. It yields the protein CASSASGGVNEQYF. The chain couples TRBV7-9 to TRBJ2-7; TRBD2 aligns across 10 bases. J was trimmed by 5 bases and V by 5 bases; bases with no gene match: 6. CDR3 length: 14 amino acids. Germline CDR1 SEHNR, CDR2 FQNEAQ (reference sequence).